This T cell receptor beta chain was recovered during a study of shared clonotypes between healthy human individuals. Deep was the level used in running the assay. Repertoires were generated with immunoSEQ multiplex PCR, while TCRdb's copy carries only in-frame clones and drops some. Here the sample spans millions of clones, over 85% being singletons. Splitting the CD4+ cells yielded a CD45RA+ naive subset and a CD45RA-negative memory subset. Germline lookup yields CDR1 SQVTM and CDR2 ANQGSEA. CDR3 length: 13 residues. Notes on the study in general: An effect of sequencing depth on clonotype sharing among donors was expected. Rarefaction exposed incomplete sorted-subset sequencing despite large depth.

This clone was seen just once. Its antigen is not known. Specimen: naive CD4+ T cells sorted from blood. Specified subset: CD45RA+ positively selected. The chain recombines TRBV29-1 with TRBJ2-5; weak D call: TRBD2 (5 bases). The end of the DNA is better explained by TRBJ2-7, so the J call may be wrong. The sequence came from a man younger than 30 in good health. As DNA, the CDR3 is TGCAGCGCTCTGGACTCCCGCTCCTACGAGCAGTACTTC. The encoded protein is CSALDSRSYEQYF.